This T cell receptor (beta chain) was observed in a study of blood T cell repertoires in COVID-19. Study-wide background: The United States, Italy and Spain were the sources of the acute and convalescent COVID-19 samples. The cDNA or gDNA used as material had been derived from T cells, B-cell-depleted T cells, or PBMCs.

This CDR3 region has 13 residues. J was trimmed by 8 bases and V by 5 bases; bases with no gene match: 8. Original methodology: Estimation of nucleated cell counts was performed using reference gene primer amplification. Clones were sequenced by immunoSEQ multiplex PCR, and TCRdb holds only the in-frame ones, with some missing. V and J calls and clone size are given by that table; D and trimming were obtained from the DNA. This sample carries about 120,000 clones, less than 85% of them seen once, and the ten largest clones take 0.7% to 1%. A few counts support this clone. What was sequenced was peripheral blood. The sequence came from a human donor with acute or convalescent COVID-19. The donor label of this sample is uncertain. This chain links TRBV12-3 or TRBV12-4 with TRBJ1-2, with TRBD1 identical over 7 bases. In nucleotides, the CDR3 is TGTGCCAGCAGTGGGACAGTCCTCTTGGGCTACACCTTC. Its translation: CASSGTVLLGYTF.